This entry is about one TCR beta chain. Its antigen is unidentified. The source of the sample is a study of long-term antiretroviral therapy in people with HIV. The germline V and J ends were trimmed by 4 bases and 8 bases, with 17 bases remaining between them. The CDR3 covers 14 residues. Per germline, CDR1 LNHDA and CDR2 SQIVND (reference sequence). Findings of the study overall: Dominating the repertoire at all time points were the clones that expanded before ART.

The libraries were made with immunoSEQ v3.0 at survey level. Per-sample TRB depth target: about 35,000-55,000 T-cell genomes. Clones were sequenced by immunoSEQ multiplex PCR, and TCRdb holds only the in-frame ones, with some missing. This sample has under 15,000 clones; about four fifths occur once, and the top ten carry about 18%. Sequencing was performed on unsorted PBMCs, taken roughly 7.9 years after starting antiretroviral therapy. The genes are TRBV19 and TRBJ1-2, with TRBD1 as a possible D gene (6 bases). This sequence was found in a man in his fifties or sixties with HIV. The CDR3 spells CASSNPPGAQGYTF. Here the CDR3 DNA reads TGTGCCAGTAGTAACCCCCCAGGGGCCCAAGGCTACACCTTC.